Shown below are 21 T cell receptor beta chains from a single sample sequenced in a study of T cell clones after liver transplantation. Data came from immunoSEQ multiplex PCR; TCRdb stores just in-frame clones and leaves some out. Here the sample spans 70,000 or so clones, 80% to 95% being singletons. Sequencing used CD4+ T cells from blood, obtained about 27 months after liver transplant. These receptors were obtained from a human patient who received a liver transplant. Some of the T cells might come from the graft donor.

This clone is a singleton in its sample. A read error may account for a junction end that differs from germline. The V and J genes are TRBV4-2 and TRBJ2-3; D unresolved. This CDR3 region has 14 residues. Germline V gene sequence: CDR1 LGHNA, CDR2 YNFKEQ. The CDR3 spells CASSEEPRTDTQYF. CDR3 nucleotide sequence: TGTGCCAGCAGCGAAGAACCAAGGACAGATACGCAGTATTTT.

J is TRBJ1-1 and V is TRBV18; 8 bases match TRBD1. The CDR3 spans 15 residues. The V and J ends lost 3 bases and 1 base, in that order; junction bases with no gene match: 4. Per germline, CDR1 KGHSH and CDR2 LQKENI. The CDR3 is CASSPPGTGNTEAFF. In DNA, the CDR3 is TGTGCCAGCTCACCCCCCGGGACAGGGAACACTGAAGCTTTCTTT.

The chain recombines TRBV19 with TRBJ1-4, with D perhaps matching TRBD1 (5 bases). This CDR3 contains 14 residues. CDR1 and CDR2 (germline): LNHDA, SQIVND (reference sequence). Trimming stripped 3 bases from V and 6 bases from J, with 11 bases between. CDR3 coding DNA: TGTGCCAGTAGTATCGGGCAGGGTTATGAAAAACTGTTTTTT. As protein: CASSIGQGYEKLFF.

V gene TRBV27 combines with J gene TRBJ1-2; D call uncertain. Germline lookup yields CDR1 MNHEY and CDR2 SMNVEV (reference sequence). Between the trimmed V and J ends, which lost 4 bases and 7 bases, there was a span of 16 bases. The CDR3 has 14 residues. This CDR3 is CASSSSTLKGGYTF. DNA for the CDR3: TGTGCCAGCAGTTCGTCGACACTCAAGGGTGGCTACACCTTC.

This clone was detected once. The chain carries TRBV7-2 and TRBJ2-7, with 7 bases identical to TRBD1. V shed 5 bases and J 3 bases; nucleotides not matched to a gene: 10. Germline V lookup: CDR1 SGHTA, CDR2 FQGNSA. CDR3 length: 15 residues. DNA of the CDR3: TGTGCCAGCAGCCCAGCGCTGACAGGGAACTACGAGCAGTACTTC. Encoded protein: CASSPALTGNYEQYF.

The J gene is TRBJ1-5, the V gene TRBV19; D may be TRBD1 (5 bases). V lost 9 bases and J 7 bases, leaving 13 bases between the germline ends. This CDR3 has 12 residues. Germline values: CDR1 LNHDA, CDR2 SQIVND (reference sequence). The CDR3 DNA reads TGTGCCAGCAGGGAAAACGGCCAGCCCCAGCATTTT. Translating it yields CASRENGQPQHF.

The gene calls are TRBV5-4 and TRBJ2-7, with a tentative D call TRBD2 (5 bases). V gave up 0 bases and J gave up 2 bases, with 15 bases separating them. Germline V gives CDR1 SGHNT, CDR2 YYREEE (reference sequence). CDR3 size: 16 residues. DNA of the CDR3: TGTGCCAGCAGCTTGGATGGTCCTAGCCGACCCTACGAGCAGTACTTC. As protein: CASSLDGPSRPYEQYF.

The chain uses TRBV5-1 and TRBJ2-1; D is unresolved. Germline CDR1 reads SGHRS; CDR2 reads YFSETQ. Trimming cost V 0 bases and J 3 bases, with 1 base left between them. The CDR3 spans 12 residues. The CDR3 DNA sequence: TGCGCCAGCAGCTTGGACTACAATGAGCAGTTCTTC. It is translated as CASSLDYNEQFF.

The rearrangement links TRBV15 to TRBJ2-7; 13 nucleotides agree with TRBD2. The CDR3 has 16 amino acids. Germline V gene data show CDR1 as LNHNV and CDR2 as YYDKDF (reference sequence). The ends lost 3 bases at V and 9 bases at J; junction bases unmatched: 11. This chain's CDR3 is CATSSSTSGRALGQYF. The CDR3 DNA is TGTGCCACCAGCAGTTCCACTAGCGGGAGGGCCTTGGGGCAGTACTTC.

This clone was seen once. This chain uses TRBV10-2 with TRBJ2-3, with a weak D call TRBD2 (5 bases). Germline assignment: CDR1 WSHSY and CDR2 SAAADI. This CDR3 is 15 amino acids long. V shed 1 base and J shed 1 base, with 9 bases lying between them. The CDR3, as DNA: TGCGCCAGCAGTGAGTACGGGATTCGCACAGATACGCAGTATTTT. Amino acids: CASSEYGIRTDTQYF.

This clone appeared a few times. The genes are TRBV14 and TRBJ2-3, with unresolved D. The V end lost 0 bases, the J end lost 10 bases, and 8 bases lay between the germline ends. CDR1 SGHDN and CDR2 FVKESK come from the germline V gene. This CDR3 spans 12 amino acids. The CDR3 protein is CASSQDRRAQYF. The CDR3 DNA follows: TGTGCCAGCAGCCAAGATCGACGGGCGCAGTATTTT.

This chain uses TRBV5-1 with TRBJ1-4; the D is unclear. V gave up 4 bases and J gave up 8 bases, with 18 bases separating them. The CDR3 loop spans 15 amino acids. From germline, CDR1 is SGHRS and CDR2 YFSETQ. CDR3 sequence: CASSLSPGGLEKLFF. The CDR3 region has the DNA TGCGCCAGCAGCCTCTCCCCAGGAGGGTTGGAAAAACTGTTTTTT.

This clone showed up just once. The chain carries TRBV18 and TRBJ2-3; D unclear. V was cut by 0 bases and J by 3 bases, with 13 bases left in between. In germline, CDR1 is KGHSH, CDR2 LQKENI. The CDR3 loop spans 16 amino acids. The CDR3: CASSPPSASRTDTQYF. In DNA form, the CDR3 reads TGTGCCAGCTCACCACCTTCGGCTAGTCGGACAGATACGCAGTATTTT.

The gene calls are TRBV25-1 and TRBJ1-1; 9 bases are shared with TRBD1. With V trimmed by 7 bases and J by 5 bases, 5 bases remained unmatched. The CDR3 is 13 residues long. Germline loops: CDR1 MGHDK, CDR2 SYGVNS. CDR3 in amino acids: CASIGTGRTEAFF. The CDR3 nucleotides read TGTGCCAGCATCGGGACAGGGCGGACTGAAGCTTTCTTT. The full variable domain, in which reference TRBV25-1 and TRBJ1-1 provide the parts outside the CDR3, is EADIYQTPRYLVIGTGKKITLECSQTMGHDKMYWYQQDPGMELHLIHYSYGVNSTEKGDLSSESTVSRIRTEHFPLTLESARPSHTSQYLCASIGTGRTEAFFGQGTRLTVV.

The V and J genes are TRBV7-8 and TRBJ1-1; possibly TRBD1 for D (5 bases). The germline gives CDR1 SGHVS, CDR2 FQNEAQ. The CDR3 spans 13 residues. The ends were cut back, 2 bases at V and 4 bases at J, with 8 bases in the middle. The CDR3: CASSLQGVTEAFF. CDR3 coding DNA: TGTGCCAGCAGCTTACAGGGTGTCACTGAAGCTTTCTTT.

The chain employs TRBV2 and TRBJ1-2; D gene ambiguous. CDR1 SNHLY and CDR2 FYNNEI come from the germline V gene. The CDR3 totals 14 residues. V lost 6 bases and J 0 bases, leaving 11 bases between the germline ends. The CDR3 DNA sequence: TGTGCCAGCAGAGAGCAAGCCGCTAACTATGGCTACACCTTC. This encodes CASREQAANYGYTF.

This sequence joins TRBV29-1 and TRBJ1-1; no clear D gene. CDR3 length: 11 residues. Germline V CDR1 and CDR2: SQVTM, ANQGSEA. The V and J ends lost 6 bases and 4 bases respectively, with 9 bases between them. CDR3 DNA: TGCAGCGTAGTAATTAGCACTGAAGCTTTCTTT. Its protein is CSVVISTEAFF.

The chain carries TRBV25-1 and TRBJ2-1; 7 bases line up with TRBD2. Germline V CDR1 and CDR2: MGHDK, SYGVNS. V was pared by 8 bases and J by 2 bases, with 6 bases of the junction left unmatched. CDR3 length: 14 residues. CDR3 bases: TGTGCCAGCCATTCTAGCGGCACCTACAATGAGCAGTTCTTC. Translation: CASHSSGTYNEQFF.

V gene TRBV29-1 combines with J gene TRBJ1-1; 10 bases map to TRBD1. CDR3 length: 13 amino acids. V shed 4 bases, J shed 3 bases, and the junction held 2 bases outside the gene matches. The germline V gene encodes CDR1 SQVTM and CDR2 ANQGSEA. The DNA of the CDR3 is TGCAGCGTTGGGGACAGGGGTTACACTGAAGCTTTCTTT. It is translated as CSVGDRGYTEAFF. The full variable domain, its missing parts supplied by reference TRBV29-1 and TRBJ1-1, is SAVISQKPSRDICQRGTSLTIQCQVDSQVTMMFWYRQQPGQSLTLIATANQGSEATYESGFVIDKFPISRPNLTFSTLTVSNMSPEDSSIYLCSVGDRGYTEAFFGQGTRLTVV.

This clone was detected once. The V and J genes are TRBV23-1 and TRBJ2-5; 7 bases fit TRBD1. TRBV23-1 is sorted into the ORF group, with uncertain function. V was clipped by 7 bases and J by 5 bases; unmatched bases: 22. This CDR3 has 18 amino acids. DNA for the CDR3: TGCGCCAGCAACCTTACCACTCGGACAGGCCCTACTCGGGAGACCCAGTACTTC. Its translation is CASNLTTRTGPTRETQYF.

This chain uses TRBV6-6 with TRBJ1-5; no reliable D call. Germline V gives CDR1 MNHNY, CDR2 SVGAGI (reference sequence). V gave up 3 bases and J gave up 3 bases, with 9 bases separating them. The CDR3 extends over 14 amino acids. CDR3 coding DNA: TGTGCCAGCAGTTATGAGGGCCCCAATCAGCCCCAGCATTTT. This translates into CASSYEGPNQPQHF.